These 20 T cell receptor beta chains originate from one sample sequenced in a study of T cell responses to AZD1222 COVID-19 vaccine. Libraries were prepared by immunoSEQ multiplex PCR; TCRdb keeps only in-frame clonotypes and omits some of them. In the table there are 89,000 or so clones, approximately 90% of which are singletons. The starting material was peripheral blood, obtained 28 days after the second AZD1222 dose. These receptors were taken from an adult who received the AZD1222 COVID-19 vaccine.

The gene calls are TRBV15 and TRBJ1-4, with a possible D match to TRBD1 (5 bases). Per the germline V gene, CDR1 is LNHNV and CDR2 is YYDKDF (reference sequence). The CDR3 runs to 15 residues. V shed 3 bases and J shed 7 bases, with 15 bases lying between them. The CDR3 DNA sequence: TGTGCCACCAGCAGGCGGACTGGGGGGAGTGAAAAACTGTTTTTT. Translation: CATSRRTGGSEKLFF.

This chain uses TRBV28 with TRBJ2-3; 7 bases map to TRBD2. Germline CDR1 reads MDHEN; CDR2 reads SYDVKM. V gave up 6 bases and J gave up 9 bases; unmatched junction bases: 12. The CDR3 runs 14 residues. The CDR3 spells CASRIGAGLQTQYF. DNA of the CDR3: TGTGCCAGCAGGATAGGAGCGGGACTGCAAACGCAGTATTTT.

As to this clone: Relative to the germline gene, one junction end is altered; a read error may explain this. The CDR3 is CSVQDGPSGNTIYF. In DNA, the CDR3 is TGCAGCGTTCAAGACGGCCCCTCTGGAAACACCATATATTTT. The chain couples TRBV29-1 to TRBJ1-3; D is unresolved. CDR3 length: 14 amino acids. CDR1 SQVTM and CDR2 ANQGSEA come from the germline V gene.

The rearrangement uses TRBV14 and TRBJ2-7; the D gene is possibly TRBD2 (5 bases). This CDR3 is built from 15 residues. Germline assignment: CDR1 SGHDN and CDR2 FVKESK. Between the trimmed V and J ends, which lost 4 bases and 4 bases, there was a span of 17 bases. The DNA for the CDR3 is TGTGCCAGCAGCCGCGGCCTTCCCCCGGGATACGAGCAGTACTTC. Translated, it gives CASSRGLPPGYEQYF.

This chain uses TRBV20-1 with TRBJ1-1, with no clear D. Germline loops: CDR1 DFQATT, CDR2 SNEGSKA (reference sequence). V lost 5 bases and J lost 8, with 6 bases in between. This CDR3 is 9 amino acids long. The CDR3 protein is CSAGPEAFF. CDR3 sequence (DNA): TGCAGTGCTGGACCAGAAGCTTTCTTT.

V usage is TRBV2 and J usage is TRBJ2-5, with D possibly TRBD2 on 5 matching bases. This CDR3 has 13 residues. CDR1 and CDR2 from the germline V gene are SNHLY and FYNNEI. V was clipped by 3 bases and J by 5 bases, with 10 bases between them. This CDR3 reads CASSDLRGETQYF. In DNA form, the CDR3 reads TGTGCCAGCAGTGATTTAAGAGGGGAGACCCAGTACTTC. The complete variable domain, with remaining parts taken from reference TRBV2 and TRBJ2-5, reads EPEVTQTPSHQVTQMGQEVILRCVPISNHLYFYWYRQILGQKVEFLVSFYNNEISEKSEIFDDQFSVERPDGSNFTLKIRSTKLEDSAMYFCASSDLRGETQYFGPGTRLLVL.

The chain carries TRBV5-1 and TRBJ2-2; no firm D call. Trimming removed 0 bases at V and 4 bases at J, with 13 bases between. The CDR3 is 16 residues long. Germline-derived CDR1 and CDR2 are SGHRS and YFSETQ. The DNA for the CDR3 is TGCGCCAGCAGCTTGGTACCCAGCGTGGGCACCGGGGAGCTGTTTTTT. Its protein is CASSLVPSVGTGELFF.

This rearrangement joins TRBV11-2 to TRBJ2-7; TRBD2 matches 7 bases. J gave up 2 bases and V 3 bases, and 10 bases lay outside the gene matches. Germline V gene sequence: CDR1 SGHAT, CDR2 FQNNGV. The CDR3 covers 16 residues. CDR3 nucleotide sequence: TGTGCCAGCAGCTTTCCTTCGGGACGGGGGGCCTACGAGCAGTACTTC. Amino acid sequence: CASSFPSGRGAYEQYF.

This clone has only a few counts. The chain combines TRBV7-9 with TRBJ1-4, with TRBD1 as a possible D gene (5 bases). V lost 1 base, J lost 7 bases, and 13 bases lay in between. The CDR3 covers 15 residues. Germline lookup yields CDR1 SEHNR and CDR2 FQNEAQ (reference sequence). The CDR3 DNA sequence: TGTGCCAGCAGCTTAGACGTACAGGAGACTGAAAAACTGTTTTTT. This codes for CASSLDVQETEKLFF.

V gene TRBV11-2 combines with J gene TRBJ2-1, with 11 bases lining up with TRBD2. Looked up from germline, CDR1 is SGHAT and CDR2 is FQNNGV. With V trimmed by 5 bases and J by 6 bases, 12 bases remained unmatched. The CDR3 is 17 residues long. CDR3 protein: CASSIHLSGRAANEQFF. The CDR3 coding sequence is TGTGCCAGCAGCATACATCTTAGCGGGAGGGCCGCCAATGAGCAGTTCTTC.

This chain joins TRBV28 and TRBJ1-5, with a possible D match to TRBD1 (5 bases). There are 14 residues in the CDR3. CDR1 is MDHEN, CDR2 SYDVKM, per germline. Trimming left V 9 bases short and J 10 bases short, with 22 bases between. Written as DNA, the CDR3 is TGTGCCAGTCTAAAGGGGCGGGTTATCAGCCCCCAGCATTTT. This encodes CASLKGRVISPQHF. Based on the CDR3 plus reference TRBV28 and TRBJ1-5, the full variable domain is DVKVTQSSRYLVKRTGEKVFLECVQDMDHENMFWYRQDPGLGLRLIYFSYDVKMKEKGDIPEGYSVSREKKERFSLILESASTNQTSMYLCASLKGRVISPQHFGDGTRLSIL.

The chain joins TRBV2 to TRBJ2-5; a possible D gene is TRBD1 (6 bases). In germline, CDR1 is SNHLY, CDR2 FYNNEI. CDR3 size: 13 residues. V was trimmed by 4 bases and J by 3 bases, leaving 9 bases between them. The CDR3 reads CASSGGREETQYF. Here the CDR3 DNA reads TGTGCCAGCAGTGGGGGGCGGGAAGAGACCCAGTACTTC.

This chain uses TRBV12-3 or TRBV12-4 with TRBJ1-1; no definite D call. The CDR3 is 13 amino acids. V gave up 2 bases and J gave up 6 bases, with 10 bases separating them. The CDR3 coding sequence is TGTGCCAGCAGTTTAACCGAGTACCCTGAAGCTTTCTTT. Residues: CASSLTEYPEAFF.

V and J are TRBV5-5 and TRBJ2-7; 10 nucleotides align to TRBD2. Germline-derived CDR1 and CDR2 are SGHKS and YYEKEE (reference sequence). The CDR3 has 16 residues. The trim removed 0 bases at V and 5 bases at J, leaving 8 bases unmatched. CDR3 loop: CASSLDVAGGADEQYF. In nucleotides, the CDR3 is TGTGCCAGCAGCTTGGATGTAGCGGGGGGCGCGGACGAGCAGTACTTC.

This chain uses TRBV6-4 with TRBJ2-1, with a weak D call TRBD1 (7 bases). Per the germline V gene, CDR1 is MRHNA and CDR2 is SNTAGT. The V end lost 2 bases, the J end lost 7 bases, and 12 bases lay between the germline ends. The CDR3 extends over 14 amino acids. The CDR3 coding sequence is TGTGCCAGCAGTGACAGTCCAGGGGGGAATGAGCAGTTCTTC. As protein: CASSDSPGGNEQFF.

The J gene is TRBJ2-7, the V gene TRBV28; the match to TRBD2 covers 9 bases. The length of the CDR3 is 14 residues. Germline-derived CDR1 and CDR2 are MDHEN and SYDVKM. The J segment lost 1 base and the V segment lost 6 bases, leaving 4 bases of the junction unmatched. The CDR3 reads CASRIAGASYEQYF. CDR3 sequence (DNA): TGTGCCAGCAGGATAGCGGGAGCTTCCTACGAGCAGTACTTC.

This rearrangement joins TRBV5-1 to TRBJ1-4, with a weak D call TRBD1 (5 bases). The CDR3 runs to 16 residues. Germline assignment: CDR1 SGHRS and CDR2 YFSETQ. Trimming took off 0 bases at V and 4 bases at J, with 13 bases between the two ends. DNA for the CDR3: TGCGCCAGCAGCTTGGTCTCGGGACTGAGTAATGAAAAACTGTTTTTT. Amino acid sequence: CASSLVSGLSNEKLFF.

This chain links TRBV2 with TRBJ2-1; 7 bases align to TRBD2. The V gene's germline CDR1 is SNHLY and CDR2 FYNNEI. The CDR3 runs 15 residues. Germline trimming cut 7 bases from V and 4 bases from J; bases unmatched to any gene: 10. CDR3 amino acids: CASTEGGPQYNEQFF. The CDR3 region has the DNA TGTGCCAGCACCGAGGGAGGGCCCCAATACAATGAGCAGTTCTTC.

J is TRBJ2-3 and V is TRBV28; TRBD1 matches at 8 bases. Trimming at V came to 3 bases and at J to 0 bases, leaving 11 bases not matched to a gene. This CDR3 region has 18 residues. CDR1 is MDHEN, CDR2 SYDVKM, per germline. CDR3 nucleotide sequence: TGTGCCAGCAGTTTGGACAGGGAGCTATACTCTAGCACAGATACGCAGTATTTT. It codes for CASSLDRELYSSTDTQYF.

The J gene is TRBJ1-1, the V gene TRBV6-5, with no clear D. Germline V gene lookup returns CDR1 MNHEY and CDR2 SVGAGI. V lost 0 bases and J lost 1, with 6 bases in between. CDR3 size: 14 residues. The CDR3 DNA sequence: TGTGCCAGCAGTTACTCGGGCAGGAACACTGAAGCTTTCTTT. It translates to CASSYSGRNTEAFF.